This paragraph covers one T cell receptor beta chain sequence. The clone's antigen remains unknown. The input lacks base qualities; no much larger clone sits a single base away. This sample was included in a study of CD8 T cells in Susac syndrome (dated by TCRdb to between 2018 and 2021). At the level of the whole study: Whether CD8+ T cell activation and differentiation in Susac syndrome was antigen driven was tested using repertoire sequencing. The clonality of the CD8+ T cell repertoire was compared across approximately eleven healthy donors, around 14 Susac syndrome patients and about 16 multiple sclerosis patients.

For CDR1 and CDR2, the germline V gene lists KGHDR and SFDVKD. Deletion took 6 bases off V and 9 bases off J, with a span of 17 bases between the germline ends. From cysteine to phenylalanine, the CDR3 is 14 amino acids long. CDR3 DNA only is kept here, 42 bases in frame from base 1. Peripheral blood CD8+ and CD4+ T cells from healthy donors, Susac syndrome patients and multiple sclerosis patients were profiled by high-throughput TCR beta sequencing. Treatment-naive patients with stable or active relapsing-remitting disease fulfilling revised McDonald criteria were used as multiple sclerosis controls. Bulk CD8+ and CD4+ T cells were purified magnetically by negative isolation, whereas CD8+ TEMRA cells were enriched by FACS. Blood was collected in EDTA tubes and processed within 24 hours, with PBMCs isolated through density gradient centrifugation. PBMCs intended for TCR sequencing were cryopreserved in liquid nitrogen and were subsequently thawed in a 37 degrees C water bath. The sorted or isolated CD4+, CD8+ and CD8+ TEMRA cells had a purity of 90% or higher.

The investigation overall reported the following: The TCR sequencing and HLA analysis was acknowledged to have included a relatively small number of individuals.

RNA was extracted with the RNeasy kit and 0.5 to 1 ug was reverse transcribed using random hexamers. TCR beta CDR3 regions were amplified with the immunoSEQ multiplex PCR assay covering 54 Vbeta and 13 Jbeta segments. To correct PCR amplification bias, a synthetic template baseline was used for both primer optimization and computational correction. On the study's bioinformatics: Reads were annotated to V, D and J genes per IMGT and analyzed with immunoSEQ Analyzer, keeping only productive sequences. To calculate clonality, Shannon entropy was normalized by log2 of the number of productive unique sequences and then subtracted from one. For each patient and control, public and private clones were evaluated among the 100 most prevalent clones. Susac-specific clones were defined as absent from healthy and MS cohorts, 850 to 1,300 published viral clones and other ImmuneACCESS disease sequences. The public reads were quality trimmed at Q25 with fastp and then assembled into clones with MiXCR by TCRdb, keeping productive beta chains. Rows with one shared CDR3 protein collapse into an entry with the most common genes and DNA. The authors' filters were not applied to this entry. The sample table lists a few hundred thousand distinct CDR3 sequences, 80% to 95% of them with a count of one. Around 0.15% of the sample lies in the top ten.

The rearranged chain carries TRBV24-1 and TRBJ2-1; TRBD2 is a possible D gene, resting on 5 matching bases. The sample consisted of CD8+ T cells from PBMCs. The TCR originated in a human donor with multiple sclerosis. The CDR3 protein is CATSTNSLVGEQFF. The nucleotide sequence is given as TGTGCCACCAGTACAAACTCACTAGTAGGTGAGCAGTTCTTC.